The entry below describes one T cell receptor beta chain. What it binds is unknown. Other nucleotide sequences from this sample produce the same CDR3. The data derive from a study of OX40 agonist ivuxolimab in advanced cancers. Study details: The dose of intravenous ivuxolimab that patients received every 2 weeks ranged from 0.01 to 10 mg/kg. Of mixed ages from 23 to 79 and averaging about 56 years, the group was around 78% male. General observations from the study: Clonal expansion in partial responders at 0.1-3.0 mg/kg ranked among the lowest.

Data came from immunoSEQ multiplex PCR; TCRdb stores just in-frame clones and leaves some out. Of approximately 87,000 clones listed, 80% to 90% were seen once; the top ten hold around 4.1%. J gave up 5 bases and V 2 bases, and 0 bases lay outside the gene matches. In germline, CDR1 is ENHRY, CDR2 SYGVKD. CDR3 length equals 14 residues. Sequencing was performed on CD4+ or CD8+ T cells sorted from blood, taken in a trial of the OX40 agonist ivuxolimab. The source of this sequence is an adult with an advanced solid tumor such as melanoma, head and neck, liver or kidney cancer. The chain uses TRBV10-3 and TRBJ2-1; 10 nucleotides align to TRBD2. CDR3: CAISELAGDNEQFF. Written as DNA, the CDR3 is TGTGCCATCAGTGAGCTAGCGGGGGACAATGAGCAGTTCTTC.